The 31 T cell receptor beta chains below were found in one sample sequenced in a study of T cells in Graves' hyperthyroidism and ophthalmopathy. From RNA transcripts, TCR beta CDR3 regions were amplified. The primer set for the first-round RT-PCR of the TCR CDR3 was HTBI. TCRdb recomputed calls from the multiplex PCR reads with MiXCR, one row per CDR3 protein. The sample lists 300,000 to 450,000 distinct CDR3 sequences, just under 15% occurring once. Sequenced input: blood. The receptor source for this set is a woman in her 30s with Graves' hyperthyroidism.

This clonotype appeared a few times. This rearrangement joins TRBV25-1 to TRBJ1-2, with D perhaps matching TRBD1 (5 bases). Trimming cost V 0 bases and J 9 bases, with 20 bases left between them. Per germline, CDR1 MGHDK and CDR2 SYGVNS. This CDR3 is built from 16 residues. CDR3: CASSEYMVGLIRRYTF. As DNA, the CDR3 is TGTGCCAGCAGTGAATACATGGTGGGACTGATTCGGCGCTACACCTTC.

V gene TRBV12-3 or TRBV12-4 combines with J gene TRBJ1-3; no clear D gene. The CDR3 sequence is 14 residues long. Trimming shortened V by 3 bases and J by 5 bases, and 11 bases separated the two germline ends. The CDR3 spells CASSFPGRRNTIYF. The CDR3 coding sequence is TGTGCCAGCAGTTTCCCGGGAAGACGAAACACCATATATTTT.

This clonotype was seen many times. The gene calls are TRBV4-1 and TRBJ2-1, with D possibly being TRBD1 or TRBD2 (7 bases each). Deletions cut 3 bases from V and 6 bases from J, with 18 bases between. CDR1 MGHRA and CDR2 YSYEKL come from the germline V gene. This CDR3 is 16 amino acids long. This chain's CDR3 is CASSHLAQGGGNEQFF. CDR3 DNA: TGCGCCAGCAGCCACCTTGCCCAGGGGGGGGGCAATGAGCAGTTCTTC.

This clonotype was picked up a small number of times. The chain carries TRBV20-1 and TRBJ2-5, with D uncertain. Trimming left V 3 bases short and J 5 bases short, with 7 bases between. From germline, CDR1 is DFQATT and CDR2 SNEGSKA (reference sequence). The CDR3 runs to 11 residues. CDR3 nucleotides: TGCAGTGCTAGTCTTTCGGAGACCCAGTACTTC. It specifies CSASLSETQYF.

Points on this clonotype: This sequence may be a read error, since a much larger clone differs from it by one base. The rearrangement joins TRBV12-3 or TRBV12-4 to TRBJ1-1; no definite D call. This CDR3 spans 13 amino acids. Written as DNA, the CDR3 is TGTGACAGCAGCCAGCTCGGAAACACTGAAGCTTTCTTT. The encoded protein is CDSSQLGNTEAFF.

This clonotype was recorded a few times. The chain joins TRBV5-5 to TRBJ2-1; 10 bases line up with TRBD2. V shed 0 bases, J shed 3 bases, and the junction held 3 bases outside the gene matches. In germline, CDR1 is SGHKS, CDR2 YYEKEE (reference sequence). The CDR3 extends over 16 amino acids. The CDR3: CASSLVAGGLYNEQFF. The DNA for the CDR3 is TGTGCCAGCAGCTTGGTAGCGGGAGGACTCTACAATGAGCAGTTCTTC.

In this sample, this clonotype turned up a few times. This chain connects TRBV20-1 to TRBJ1-2; D remains ambiguous. The germline CDR1 and CDR2 sequences are DFQATT and SNEGSKA (reference sequence). The CDR3 length is 14 residues. The ends were cut back, 3 bases at V and 3 bases at J, with 14 bases in the middle. Here the CDR3 reads CSARKAGDHYGYTF. CDR3 coding DNA: TGCAGTGCTAGGAAGGCGGGCGACCACTATGGCTACACCTTC.

The genes are TRBV5-1 and TRBJ1-4, with D perhaps matching TRBD1 (6 bases). Trimming cost V 1 base and J 8 bases, with 15 bases left between them. Germline V gene sequence: CDR1 SGHRS, CDR2 YFSETQ. The CDR3 is 15 residues long. In nucleotides, the CDR3 is TGCGCCAGCAGCTTGCAATCCGGGACACTGGAAAAACTGTTTTTT. Translating gives CASSLQSGTLEKLFF.

This clonotype came up a few times. The rearrangement uses TRBV24-1 and TRBJ1-2, with 8 bases fitting TRBD1. The length of the CDR3 is 14 residues. V was pared by 4 bases and J by 4 bases, with 4 bases of the junction left unmatched. CDR1 is KGHDR, CDR2 SFDVKD, per germline. CDR3 protein: CATSDPGTGYGYTF. In DNA form, the CDR3 reads TGTGCCACCAGTGACCCCGGGACAGGCTATGGCTACACCTTC.

This clonotype was recorded many times. The V and J genes are TRBV9 and TRBJ2-7; 8 bases are a match to TRBD2. Trimming removed 0 bases from V and 3 bases from J; junction bases left unmatched: 5. The CDR3 has 15 residues. Germline V CDR1 and CDR2: SGDLS, YYNGEE. CDR3 loop: CASSVGVTSDYEQYF. The CDR3 DNA reads as TGTGCCAGCAGCGTAGGAGTGACTAGCGACTACGAGCAGTACTTC.

This clonotype has a count of ten or more. The chain links TRBV28 to TRBJ1-1, with D unresolved. V lost 3 bases and J 1 base, leaving 3 bases between the germline ends. In germline, CDR1 is MDHEN, CDR2 SYDVKM. The CDR3 has 12 amino acids. CDR3 in amino acids: CASSFWNTEAFF. CDR3 sequence (DNA): TGTGCCAGCAGTTTCTGGAACACTGAAGCTTTCTTT. Variable domain in full (rest from reference TRBV28 and TRBJ1-1): DVKVTQSSRYLVKRTGEKVFLECVQDMDHENMFWYRQDPGLGLRLIYFSYDVKMKEKGDIPEGYSVSREKKERFSLILESASTNQTSMYLCASSFWNTEAFFGQGTRLTVV.

This clonotype was detected many times. The chain recombines TRBV9 with TRBJ1-1; a weak D match, TRBD1 (6 bases). There are 16 residues in the CDR3. Trimming took 3 bases from V and 1 from J, leaving 16 bases between them. Germline CDR1 reads SGDLS; CDR2 reads YYNGEE. The CDR3 DNA reads as TGTGCCAGCAGCGATTCCCCTTGGACAGCGAACACTGAAGCTTTCTTT. As protein: CASSDSPWTANTEAFF.

The chain employs TRBV20-1 and TRBJ2-1, with D maybe TRBD2 (6 bases). Germline CDR1 reads DFQATT; CDR2 reads SNEGSKA (reference sequence). This CDR3 contains 14 residues. Trimming removed 6 bases from V and 8 bases from J, with 20 bases in between. The CDR3, as DNA: TGCAGTGCAGGGACTTCATACCCCAAGGATGAGCAGTTCTTC. Translated, it gives CSAGTSYPKDEQFF.

The V and J genes are TRBV27 and TRBJ2-7, with 8 bases fitting TRBD2. This CDR3 comprises 16 residues. Germline V gene lookup returns CDR1 MNHEY and CDR2 SMNVEV (reference sequence). J was trimmed by 2 bases and V by 0 bases; bases with no gene match: 6. CDR3 DNA sequence: TGTGCCAGCAGTTTATCGTTGGGGACTAGTGCCTACGAGCAGTACTTC. Translated: CASSLSLGTSAYEQYF.

This clonotype appeared many times. The chain has TRBV29-1 and TRBJ2-1; 8 nucleotides align to TRBD2. The junction had 12 bases not matched to a gene; V was cut back by 5 bases and J by 9 bases. Per germline, CDR1 SQVTM and CDR2 ANQGSEA. This CDR3 spans 14 amino acids. In DNA form, the CDR3 reads TGCAGCGTTTCTCCCCCTGTAGCGGGACCTGAGCAGTTCTTC. Translated, it gives CSVSPPVAGPEQFF.

This clonotype came up a few times. The rearrangement joins TRBV28 to TRBJ1-2; D unclear. Trimming removed 8 bases at V and 9 bases at J, with 22 bases between. Germline CDR1 is MDHEN and CDR2 is SYDVKM. The CDR3 sequence is 14 residues long. The DNA for the CDR3 is TGTGCCAGCCGCTACGGGGTTTCCCCTTTAAGCTACACCTTC. Protein: CASRYGVSPLSYTF.

About this clonotype: A much larger clone lies one base from this, so it may be a read error. The chain joins TRBV20-1 to TRBJ2-3; 12 bases are shared with TRBD1. The CDR3 contains 14 residues. The germline V gene has CDR1 DFQATT and CDR2 SNEGSKA (reference sequence). J gave up 8 bases and V 7 bases, and 10 bases lay outside the gene matches. The CDR3 bases are TGCAGTGGTCGGGACAGGGGGCTTAAAGGTACGCAGTATTTT. It codes for CSGRDRGLKGTQYF.

This clonotype was counted at least ten times. The chain carries TRBV24-1 and TRBJ2-1; TRBD2 matches 9 bases. V lost 4 bases and J lost 5; bases outside the gene matches: 11. Looked up from germline, CDR1 is KGHDR and CDR2 is SFDVKD. The CDR3 runs 17 residues. The CDR3 loop is CATSDSYIAGVDNEQFF. DNA for the CDR3: TGTGCCACCAGTGACTCCTATATAGCGGGAGTGGACAATGAGCAGTTCTTC.

V is TRBV5-1 and J is TRBJ2-5; 8 positions match TRBD2. The CDR3 loop spans 16 amino acids. Trimming removed 0 bases from V and 5 bases from J; junction bases left unmatched: 9. The V gene's germline CDR1 is SGHRS and CDR2 YFSETQ. The CDR3 reads CASSLATSGGGETQYF. CDR3 bases: TGCGCCAGCAGCTTGGCCACTAGCGGAGGGGGTGAGACCCAGTACTTC.

CDR3 nucleotides: TGTGCCAGCAGCCAAGACGATACGCCAACTAGCGGAATCTACAATGAGCAGTTCTTC. The encoded protein is CASSQDDTPTSGIYNEQFF. The rearrangement links TRBV3-1 to TRBJ2-1; the match to TRBD2 covers 8 bases. After removal of 0 bases from V and 3 bases from J, the junction contained 13 bases not matched to a gene. This CDR3 region has 19 residues. Germline CDR1 is LGHDT and CDR2 is YNNKEL (reference sequence).

At least ten counts were recorded for this clonotype. The rearrangement joins TRBV2 to TRBJ2-3; TRBD1 is a possible D gene (5 bases). V was cut by 4 bases and J by 1 base, with 12 bases left in between. CDR1 is SNHLY and CDR2 is FYNNEI in the germline V gene. The CDR3 sequence is 15 residues long. The CDR3 DNA reads as TGTGCCAGCAGTGGGGGTAGCAGGGGCACAGATACGCAGTATTTT. It encodes CASSGGSRGTDTQYF.

Many counts were recorded for this clonotype. CDR3 sequence reads: CASSTRDRGQETQYF. In DNA, the CDR3 is TGTGCCAGCAGTACCCGGGACAGGGGACAAGAGACCCAGTACTTC. The V and J genes are TRBV28 and TRBJ2-5, with 10 bases fitting TRBD1. The germline CDR1 and CDR2 sequences are MDHEN and SYDVKM. V lost 5 bases, J lost 2 bases, and 5 bases stayed unmatched. The CDR3 runs 15 residues.

This chain joins TRBV6-1 and TRBJ2-7; D perhaps matches TRBD1 (6 bases). V shed 8 bases and J shed 3 bases, with 26 bases lying between them. CDR1 is MNHNS and CDR2 is SASEGT in the germline V gene. The CDR3 loop spans 17 amino acids. The CDR3 sequence: CASGQISSTGNYYEQYF. The CDR3 DNA follows: TGTGCCAGCGGTCAGATATCGTCGACAGGCAATTACTACGAGCAGTACTTC.

Many counts were recorded for this clonotype. The chain employs TRBV28 and TRBJ2-7; 12 positions agree with TRBD2. This CDR3 comprises 15 residues. The germline gives CDR1 MDHEN, CDR2 SYDVKM. After removal of 6 bases from V and 2 bases from J, the junction contained 5 bases not matched to a gene. The CDR3 here is CASSRSSGRAYEQYF. The CDR3 DNA follows: TGTGCCAGCAGCCGATCTAGCGGGAGGGCCTACGAGCAGTACTTC. Full variable domain (remainder filled in from reference TRBV28 and TRBJ2-7): DVKVTQSSRYLVKRTGEKVFLECVQDMDHENMFWYRQDPGLGLRLIYFSYDVKMKEKGDIPEGYSVSREKKERFSLILESASTNQTSMYLCASSRSSGRAYEQYFGPGTRLTVT.

Ten or more counts support this clonotype. The J gene is TRBJ1-5, the V gene TRBV2; D may be TRBD1 (5 bases). V was clipped by 7 bases and J by 1 base, with 14 bases between them. The CDR3 loop spans 15 amino acids. Per germline, CDR1 SNHLY and CDR2 FYNNEI. CDR3 sequence (DNA): TGTGCCAGCACCCAGGGAGGTGGCAGCAATCAGCCCCAGCATTTT. Encoded protein: CASTQGGGSNQPQHF.

This clonotype was detected many times. The J gene is TRBJ1-5, the V gene TRBV20-1, with 10 bases identical to TRBD1. Looked up from germline, CDR1 is DFQATT and CDR2 is SNEGSKA (reference sequence). V dropped 3 bases and J dropped 7; count of bases not matched to a gene: 6. The CDR3 extends over 14 amino acids. The CDR3 reads CSASPTGGDQPQHF. DNA for the CDR3: TGCAGTGCTAGCCCGACAGGGGGCGACCAGCCCCAGCATTTT.

This clonotype was detected only a few times. The genes are TRBV29-1 and TRBJ2-1; 7 bases match TRBD1. The CDR3 extends over 15 amino acids. J was trimmed by 3 bases and V by 3 bases; bases with no gene match: 8. The germline V gene encodes CDR1 SQVTM and CDR2 ANQGSEA. The CDR3 DNA reads as TGCAGCGTTGACACCCAGGGGGTGAACTACAATGAGCAGTTCTTC. Its protein product is CSVDTQGVNYNEQFF.

The sample holds a few counts of this clonotype. The rearrangement joins TRBV18 to TRBJ1-6, with D maybe TRBD1 (6 bases). Germline V lookup: CDR1 KGHSH, CDR2 LQKENI. V lost 5 bases to trimming and J lost 9 bases, with 26 bases between them. This CDR3 spans 18 amino acids. This CDR3 reads CASSSLSFSQGSGSPLHF. The CDR3 DNA is TGTGCCAGCTCATCACTCTCCTTCTCACAGGGAAGTGGTTCACCCCTCCACTTT.

Of note for this clonotype: A much larger clone differs from this one at a single base, so this may be a read error. The V gene is TRBV10-3, the J gene TRBJ2-1, with TRBD2 as a possible D gene (5 bases). In germline, CDR1 is ENHRY, CDR2 SYGVKD. The CDR3 is 13 amino acids. V gave up 10 bases and J gave up 2 bases, with 12 bases separating them. The CDR3 DNA reads TGTGCCACCAATACGGGGACCTACAATGAGCAGTTCTTC. Encoded protein: CATNTGTYNEQFF.

The CDR3 loop reads CSAPRTGGTEAFF. The CDR3 coding sequence is TGCAGTGCCCCACGGACAGGGGGCACTGAAGCTTTCTTT. V usage is TRBV20-1 and J usage is TRBJ1-1, with 10 bases lining up with TRBD1. Germline trimming cut 6 bases from V and 4 bases from J; bases unmatched to any gene: 5. Germline V gene data show CDR1 as DFQATT and CDR2 as SNEGSKA (reference sequence). There are 13 residues in the CDR3.

V and J are TRBV16 and TRBJ2-4; TRBD2 agrees at 14 bases. The CDR3 has 17 residues. Germline values: CDR1 KGHSY, CDR2 FQNENV. V was pared by 4 bases and J by 3 bases, with 5 bases of the junction left unmatched. The CDR3, as DNA: TGTGCCAGCAGCCCGGGACTAGCGGGAGCGGGCAAAAACATTCAGTACTTC. As protein: CASSPGLAGAGKNIQYF. The full variable domain, its missing parts supplied by reference TRBV16 and TRBJ2-4, is GEEVAQTPKHLVRGEGQKAKLYCAPIKGHSYVFWYQQVLKNEFKFLISFQNENVFDETGMPKERFSAKCLPNSPCSLEIQATKLEDSAVYFCASSPGLAGAGKNIQYFGAGTRLSVL.